Listed here is a single TCR beta chain. As yet, its antigen is unknown. The data derive from a study of CXCR3-negative and CXCR3-positive naive CD8 T cells. General study findings and limits: The study found more hydrophobic TRB CDR3s in CXCR3-positive naive cells than in CXCR3-negative naive cells.

With UMI labels, 5' RACE was used to prepare the TRB cDNA libraries. TCRdb reprocessed the 5' RACE reads and stores each CDR3 protein as one record, lacking DNA. The sample totals over 55,000 distinct CDR3 sequences. Sequencing used naive CXCR3+ CD8+ T cells from blood. Sample subset: CD45RO-CCR7+CD27+CD95- naive CD8+ T cells expressing CXCR3 (TNR3+). This TCR was recovered from a human donor in good health. Some clones in this sample may be carry-over from other donors' samples.

The CDR3 protein is CASSLRQGWRYEQYF. This chain uses TRBV28 with TRBJ2-7; TCRdb designates TRBD1, a call that cannot be tested without DNA. The CDR3 consists of 15 residues. Germline-derived CDR1 and CDR2 are MDHEN and SYDVKM.